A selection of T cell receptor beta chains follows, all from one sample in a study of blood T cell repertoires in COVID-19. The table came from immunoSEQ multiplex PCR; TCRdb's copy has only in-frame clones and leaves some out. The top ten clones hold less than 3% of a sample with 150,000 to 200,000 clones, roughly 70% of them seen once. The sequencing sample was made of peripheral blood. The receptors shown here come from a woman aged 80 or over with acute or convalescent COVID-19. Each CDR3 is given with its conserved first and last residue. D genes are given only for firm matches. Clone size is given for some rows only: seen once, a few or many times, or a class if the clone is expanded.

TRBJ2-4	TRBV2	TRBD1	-	CASSGGLGQGVLDIQYF	TGTGCCAGCAGTGGGGGCCTGGGACAGGGGGTGCTAGACATTCAGTACTTC
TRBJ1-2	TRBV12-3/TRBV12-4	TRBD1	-	CASRGQEDYGYTF	TGTGCCAGCAGGGGACAGGAGGACTATGGCTACACCTTC
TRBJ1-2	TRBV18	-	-	CASSPVADSHGYTF	TGTGCCAGCTCACCGGTGGCAGACTCTCATGGCTACACCTTC
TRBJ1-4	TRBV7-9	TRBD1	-	CASSSGTGAEKLFF	TGTGCCAGCAGCTCCGGGACAGGGGCTGAAAAACTGTTTTTT
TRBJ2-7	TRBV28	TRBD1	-	CASSFLRGYSYEQYF	TGTGCCAGCAGTTTCCTCAGGGGGTACTCCTACGAGCAGTACTTC
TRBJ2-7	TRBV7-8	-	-	CASSLAVGATEYEQYF	TGTGCCAGCAGCTTAGCCGTGGGGGCGACGGAGTACGAGCAGTACTTC
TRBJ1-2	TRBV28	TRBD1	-	CASSLPGQGALHGYTF	TGTGCCAGCAGCCTCCCTGGGCAGGGGGCGCTTCATGGCTACACCTTC
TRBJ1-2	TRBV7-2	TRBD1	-	CASSLARTGASGYTF	TGTGCCAGCAGCTTAGCACGGACAGGGGCCAGTGGCTACACCTTC
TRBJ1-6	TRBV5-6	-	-	CASSSYYNSPLHF	TGTGCCAGCAGCTCTTACTATAATTCACCCCTCCACTTT
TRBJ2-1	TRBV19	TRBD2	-	CATAAGLAVYNEQFF	TGTGCCACCGCGGCGGGACTAGCGGTTTACAATGAGCAGTTCTTC
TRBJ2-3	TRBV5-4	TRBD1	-	CASSVGTASTDTQYF	TGTGCCAGCAGCGTCGGGACAGCTAGCACAGATACGCAGTATTTT
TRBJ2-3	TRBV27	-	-	CASSLQGRDTQYF	TGTGCCAGCAGTTTACAGGGTAGAGATACGCAGTATTTT
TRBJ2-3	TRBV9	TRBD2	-	CASSVGASGRAWWGDTQYF	TGTGCCAGCAGCGTAGGGGCTAGCGGGAGGGCCTGGTGGGGAGATACGCAGTATTTT
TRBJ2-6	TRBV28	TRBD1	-	CASIPLGQGTGANVLTF	TGTGCCAGCATTCCTCTGGGACAGGGTACTGGGGCCAACGTCCTGACTTTC
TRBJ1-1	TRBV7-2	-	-	CASSLADRNTEAFF	TGTGCCAGCAGCTTAGCGGACAGGAACACTGAAGCTTTCTTT
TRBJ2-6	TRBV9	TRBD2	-	CASSVGLAGGSNVLTF	TGTGCCAGCAGCGTGGGACTAGCGGGAGGTTCCAACGTCCTGACTTTC
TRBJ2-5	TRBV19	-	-	CASSIQAQGQETQYF	TGTGCCAGTAGTATTCAAGCCCAGGGCCAAGAGACCCAGTACTTC
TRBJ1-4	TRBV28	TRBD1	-	CASIKNWDRVREKLFF	TGTGCCAGCATCAAGAATTGGGACAGGGTGAGAGAAAAACTGTTTTTT
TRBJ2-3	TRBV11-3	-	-	CASSFYSTDTQYF	TGTGCCAGCAGCTTCTATTCCACAGATACGCAGTATTTT
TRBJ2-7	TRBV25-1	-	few	CASSEGRAYEQYF	TGTGCCAGCAGTGAAGGGCGGGCCTACGAGCAGTACTTC
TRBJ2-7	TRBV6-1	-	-	CASSERGGSYEQYF	TGTGCCAGCAGTGAAAGGGGCGGCTCCTACGAGCAGTACTTC
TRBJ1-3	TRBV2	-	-	CASGRDISGNTIYF	TGTGCCAGCGGGAGGGACATTTCTGGAAACACCATATATTTT